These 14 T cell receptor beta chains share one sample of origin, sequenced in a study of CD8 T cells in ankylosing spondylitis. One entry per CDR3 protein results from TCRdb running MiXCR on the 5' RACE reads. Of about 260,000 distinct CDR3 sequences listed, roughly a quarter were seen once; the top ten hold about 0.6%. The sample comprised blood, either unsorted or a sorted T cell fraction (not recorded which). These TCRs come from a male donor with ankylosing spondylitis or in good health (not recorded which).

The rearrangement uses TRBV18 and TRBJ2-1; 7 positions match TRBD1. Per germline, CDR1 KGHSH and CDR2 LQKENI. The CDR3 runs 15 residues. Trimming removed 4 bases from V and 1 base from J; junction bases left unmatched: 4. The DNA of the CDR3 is TGTGCCAGCTCACAACCGGGACAGTCCTACAATGAGCAGTTCTTC. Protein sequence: CASSQPGQSYNEQFF.

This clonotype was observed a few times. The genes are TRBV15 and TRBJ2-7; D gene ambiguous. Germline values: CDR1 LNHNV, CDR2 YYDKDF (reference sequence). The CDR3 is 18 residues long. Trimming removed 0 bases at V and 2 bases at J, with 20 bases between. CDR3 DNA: TGTGCCACCAGCAGAGATTTAGGTGGGTTGGGCAGGACCTACGAGCAGTACTTC. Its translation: CATSRDLGGLGRTYEQYF.

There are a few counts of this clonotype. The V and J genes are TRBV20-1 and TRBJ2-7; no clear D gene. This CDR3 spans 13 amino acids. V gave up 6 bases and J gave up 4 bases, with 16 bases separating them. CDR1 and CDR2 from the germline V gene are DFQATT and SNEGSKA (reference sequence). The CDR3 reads CSAIRQTPYEQYF. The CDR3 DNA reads TGCAGTGCCATTCGACAAACCCCTTACGAGCAGTACTTC.

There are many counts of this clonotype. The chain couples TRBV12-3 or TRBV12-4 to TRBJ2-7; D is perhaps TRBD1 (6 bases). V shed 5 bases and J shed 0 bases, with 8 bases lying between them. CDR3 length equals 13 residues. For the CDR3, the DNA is TGTGCCAGCAGTAGGACAGCCTCCTACGAGCAGTACTTC. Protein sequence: CASSRTASYEQYF.

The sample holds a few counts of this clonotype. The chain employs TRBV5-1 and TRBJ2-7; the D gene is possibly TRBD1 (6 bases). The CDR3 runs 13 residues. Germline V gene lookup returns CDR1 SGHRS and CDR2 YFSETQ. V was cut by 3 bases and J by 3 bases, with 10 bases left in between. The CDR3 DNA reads TGCGCCAGCAGCTACCGGACAGACTACGAGCAGTACTTC. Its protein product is CASSYRTDYEQYF.

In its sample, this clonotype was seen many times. The CDR3 reads CASSPRDRGHEKLFF. The DNA for the CDR3 is TGTGCCAGCAGCCCCCGGGACAGGGGGCATGAAAAACTGTTTTTT. The chain employs TRBV7-9 and TRBJ1-4; 12 nucleotides line up with TRBD1. Germline-derived CDR1 and CDR2 are SEHNR and FQNEAQ (reference sequence). The CDR3 runs to 15 residues. V was pared by 5 bases and J by 6 bases, with 4 bases of the junction left unmatched.

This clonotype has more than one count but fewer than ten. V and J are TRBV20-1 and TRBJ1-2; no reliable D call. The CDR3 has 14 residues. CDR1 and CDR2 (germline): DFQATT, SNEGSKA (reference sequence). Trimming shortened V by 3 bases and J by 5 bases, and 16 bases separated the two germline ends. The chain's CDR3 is CSASSARESYGYTF. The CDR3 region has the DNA TGCAGTGCTAGTTCGGCCAGAGAATCTTATGGCTACACCTTC.

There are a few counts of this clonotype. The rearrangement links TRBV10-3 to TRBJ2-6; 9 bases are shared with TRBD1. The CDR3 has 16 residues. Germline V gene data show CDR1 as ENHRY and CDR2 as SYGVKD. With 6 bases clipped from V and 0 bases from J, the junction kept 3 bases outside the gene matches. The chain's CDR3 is CAIRGTGSSGANVLTF. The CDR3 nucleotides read TGTGCCATCAGGGGGACAGGGAGCTCTGGGGCCAACGTCCTGACTTTC.

CDR3 protein: CASSQTRRGRSSYEQYF. The CDR3 DNA reads as TGCGCCAGCAGTCAAACCCGCAGGGGTCGAAGCTCCTACGAGCAGTACTTC. The chain joins TRBV23-1 to TRBJ2-7; a weak D match, TRBD1 (6 bases). TRBV23-1 is reported as an ORF; its role is uncertain. The CDR3 runs to 17 residues. Trimming pared 2 bases from V and 0 bases from J, leaving 17 bases between.

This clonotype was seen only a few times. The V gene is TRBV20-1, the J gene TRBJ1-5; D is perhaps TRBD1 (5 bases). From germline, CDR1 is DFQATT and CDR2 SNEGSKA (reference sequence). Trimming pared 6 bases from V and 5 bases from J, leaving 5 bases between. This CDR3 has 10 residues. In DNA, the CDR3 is TGCAGTGCGGGGGATCAGCCCCAGCATTTT. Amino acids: CSAGDQPQHF.

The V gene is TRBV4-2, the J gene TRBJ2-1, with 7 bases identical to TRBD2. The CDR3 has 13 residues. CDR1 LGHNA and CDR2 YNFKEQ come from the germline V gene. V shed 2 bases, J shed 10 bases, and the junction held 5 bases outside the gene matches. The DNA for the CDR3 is TGTGCCAGCAGCCAACAGCGGGGAGGCGAGCAGTTCTTC. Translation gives CASSQQRGGEQFF.

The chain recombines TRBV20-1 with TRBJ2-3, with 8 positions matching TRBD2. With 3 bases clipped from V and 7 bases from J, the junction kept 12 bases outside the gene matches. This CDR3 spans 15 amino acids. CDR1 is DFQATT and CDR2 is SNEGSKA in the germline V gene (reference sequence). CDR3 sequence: CSASLVAGRLNTQYF. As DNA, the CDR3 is TGCAGTGCTAGTTTAGTAGCGGGGCGATTAAATACGCAGTATTTT.

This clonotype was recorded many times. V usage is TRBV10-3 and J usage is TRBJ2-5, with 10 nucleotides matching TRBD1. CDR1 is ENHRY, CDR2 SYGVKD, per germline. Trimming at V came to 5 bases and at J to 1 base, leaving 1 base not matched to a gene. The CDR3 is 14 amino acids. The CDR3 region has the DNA TGTGCCATCAGTCGGACAGGGGGCCAAGAGACCCAGTACTTC. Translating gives CAISRTGGQETQYF.

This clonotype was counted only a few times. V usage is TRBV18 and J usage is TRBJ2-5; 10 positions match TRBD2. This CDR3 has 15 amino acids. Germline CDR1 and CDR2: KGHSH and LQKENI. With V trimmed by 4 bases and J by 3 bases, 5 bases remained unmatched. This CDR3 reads CASSQETSGEETQYF. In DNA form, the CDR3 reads TGTGCCAGCTCACAAGAAACTAGCGGGGAAGAGACCCAGTACTTC.